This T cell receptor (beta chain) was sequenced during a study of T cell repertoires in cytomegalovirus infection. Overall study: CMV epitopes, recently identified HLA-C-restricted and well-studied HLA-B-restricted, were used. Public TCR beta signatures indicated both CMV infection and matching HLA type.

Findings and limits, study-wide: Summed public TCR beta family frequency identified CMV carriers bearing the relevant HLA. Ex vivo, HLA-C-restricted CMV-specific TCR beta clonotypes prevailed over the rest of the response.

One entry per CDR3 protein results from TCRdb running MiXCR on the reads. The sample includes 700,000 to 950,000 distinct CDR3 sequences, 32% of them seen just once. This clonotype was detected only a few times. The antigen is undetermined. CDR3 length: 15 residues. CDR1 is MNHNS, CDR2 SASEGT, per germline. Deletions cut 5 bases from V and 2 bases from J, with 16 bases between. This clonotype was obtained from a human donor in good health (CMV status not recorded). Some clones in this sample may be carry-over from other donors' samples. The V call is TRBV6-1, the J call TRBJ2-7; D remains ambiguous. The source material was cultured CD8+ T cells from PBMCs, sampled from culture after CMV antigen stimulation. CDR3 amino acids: CASSTIPSQTYEQYF. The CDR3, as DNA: TGTGCCAGCAGTACTATTCCCTCCCAAACCTACGAGCAGTACTTC.